This TCR beta chain was recovered during a study of blood T cell repertoires in COVID-19. Study information: Researchers got acute and convalescent COVID-19 samples from the United States, Italy and Spain. T cells, B-cell-depleted T cells, or PBMCs provided the cDNA or gDNA that served as material.

In the original processing: The authors estimated nucleated cell counts from reference gene primer amplification. TCRdb's copy holds only in-frame clones and misses some; the assay was immunoSEQ multiplex PCR. V and J calls and clone size are copied from that table; D and trimming were computed from the DNA. The sample records roughly 35,000 clones, roughly 88% being singletons. This CDR3 contains 13 residues. V gave up 6 bases and J gave up 1 base, with 9 bases separating them. Sequenced: peripheral blood. J is TRBJ1-1 and V is TRBV12-3 or TRBV12-4; D is unresolved. The TCR originated in a man aged 55 to 69 with active COVID-19. As DNA, the CDR3 is TGTGCCAGCAGGAGCCCACCGAACACTGAAGCTTTCTTT. It translates to CASRSPPNTEAFF.